The 10 T cell receptor beta chains listed next were all sequenced from one sample in a study of blood T cells in healthy people across ages (dated by TCRdb to between 2014 and 2017). Library generation was performed with 5' RACE. These reads were obtained on an Illumina HiSeq 2500. The second PCR ran for roughly 7 to 11 cycles and used a J-beta primer mix along with a sample-barcoded 5' primer. TCRdb applied fastp at Q25 and MiXCR to the public reads, then kept only in-frame beta chains. Every distinct CDR3 protein forms one entry, paired with its most common genes and DNA. Counted in this sample were about 1.4 million distinct CDR3 sequences; roughly 64% of them appeared once. The ten largest clonotypes hold about 6.7% of the sample. The source material was blood. The origin of the receptors is a young man in good health.

The gene calls are TRBV27 and TRBJ2-7; D possibly corresponds to TRBD2 (5 bases). CDR1 and CDR2 (germline): MNHEY, SMNVEV (reference sequence). The CDR3 has 14 amino acids. V lost 5 bases and J lost 6, with 17 bases in between. CDR3 loop: CASSPLLEFIEQYF. In nucleotides, the CDR3 is TGTGCCAGCAGTCCCCTACTAGAATTCATCGAGCAGTACTTC.

This clonotype appeared a few times. This chain joins TRBV5-5 and TRBJ2-1, with 9 bases fitting TRBD1. J lost 9 bases, V lost 1 base, and 5 bases had no gene match. Per germline, CDR1 SGHKS and CDR2 YYEKEE (reference sequence). The CDR3 covers 14 residues. The CDR3 nucleotides are TGTGCCAGCAGCTTGAGACAGGGGGATAGTGAGCAGTTCTTC. Protein sequence: CASSLRQGDSEQFF.

In its sample, this clonotype was seen a few times. The genes are TRBV15 and TRBJ2-4; the D gene is possibly TRBD2 (5 bases). The germline gives CDR1 LNHNV, CDR2 YYDKDF (reference sequence). V lost 3 bases and J 7 bases, leaving 28 bases between the germline ends. This CDR3 comprises 19 residues. CDR3 sequence reads: CATSRISVRLGNSGNIQYF. Here the CDR3 DNA reads TGTGCCACCAGCAGGATTTCGGTTAGACTCGGGAATTCCGGGAACATTCAGTACTTC.

Concerning this clonotype itself: One junction end does not reproduce the germline sequence, and a read error may be involved. The V call is TRBV7-9, the J call TRBJ2-3, with 8 bases lining up with TRBD1. The germline gives CDR1 SEHNR, CDR2 FQNEAQ (reference sequence). This CDR3 region has 15 residues. CDR3 sequence: CASSLVQGATDTQYF. The CDR3 coding sequence is TGTGCCAGTAGCTTAGTTCAGGGGGCCACAGATACGCAGTATTTT.

V usage is TRBV4-1 and J usage is TRBJ2-5, with a possible D match to TRBD2 (6 bases). Germline V CDR1 and CDR2: MGHRA, YSYEKL. The V gene lost 1 base and the J gene lost 4 bases, with 16 bases spanning the gap. The CDR3 has 16 amino acids. The CDR3 spells CASSQGSYGAGETQYF. The CDR3 DNA sequence: TGCGCCAGCAGCCAAGGCTCGTACGGAGCGGGAGAGACCCAGTACTTC.

This clonotype was detected only a few times. V gene TRBV21-1 combines with J gene TRBJ2-1; the table's D call, TRBD2, has no DNA check behind it. TRBV21-1 is designated a pseudogene. CDR3 length: 15 amino acids. The CDR3, as DNA: TGTGCCAGCTGTCGGCGGGTGAGCTCCTACAATGAGCAGTTCTTC. It specifies CASCRRVSSYNEQFF.

This clonotype has just one count. The J gene is TRBJ1-4, the V gene TRBV7-2; no firm D call. This CDR3 is built from 13 residues. V lost 5 bases and J 7 bases, leaving 11 bases between the germline ends. Germline V gene sequence: CDR1 SGHTA, CDR2 FQGNSA. The CDR3 nucleotides read TGTGCCAGCAGCGCCGGGCTCGGTGAAAAACTGTTTTTT. As protein: CASSAGLGEKLFF.

This clonotype was counted at least ten times. This chain links TRBV3-1 with TRBJ2-7; either TRBD1 or TRBD2 may fit D (5 bases each). V lost 1 base and J lost 8, with 12 bases in between. The CDR3 runs 13 residues. Germline values: CDR1 LGHDT, CDR2 YNNKEL (reference sequence). CDR3 in amino acids: CASSQGGGFQQYF. The DNA of the CDR3 is TGTGCCAGCAGCCAAGGGGGCGGGTTCCAGCAGTACTTC.

The chain joins TRBV5-1 to TRBJ2-1; the match to TRBD2 covers 12 bases. The CDR3 loop spans 19 amino acids. Germline V gene sequence: CDR1 SGHRS, CDR2 YFSETQ. V gave up 3 bases and J gave up 1 base; unmatched junction bases: 11. CDR3 coding DNA: TGCGCCAGCAGCTCCGGACTAGCGGGACCTAAGGGATCCTACAATGAGCAGTTCTTC. Translating it yields CASSSGLAGPKGSYNEQFF.

The chain has TRBV28 and TRBJ2-4; 7 bases fit TRBD2. The assigned J gene may be wrong: the sequence end matches TRBJ2-7 better. The CDR3 contains 12 residues. Per the germline V gene, CDR1 is MDHEN and CDR2 is SYDVKM. For the CDR3, the DNA is TGTGCCAGCACCCGTGCGGGGGTCGAGCAGTACTTC. It is translated as CASTRAGVEQYF.